Following are 14 T cell receptor beta chains from one sample sequenced in a study of blood T cell repertoires in COVID-19. This table comes from immunoSEQ multiplex PCR, and its TCRdb copy is limited to in-frame clones, with some not included. Seen here are 300,000 to 400,000 clones, 65% to 90% observed once, and the top ten hold around 4%. Sequencing was carried out using PBMCs or T cells enriched from blood (not recorded which). The receptors originated from a middle-aged woman with acute COVID-19.

The gene calls are TRBV5-1 and TRBJ1-2; TRBD1 aligns across 8 bases. This CDR3 comprises 16 residues. Unmatched junction bases numbered 10, after V lost 0 bases and J lost 6 bases. Looked up from germline, CDR1 is SGHRS and CDR2 is YFSETQ. In DNA form, the CDR3 reads TGCGCCAGCAGCTTGGAGCCTTGGACAGGGAGTAATGGCTACACCTTC. Amino acid sequence: CASSLEPWTGSNGYTF.

This chain uses TRBV5-1 with TRBJ2-3; D perhaps matches TRBD2 (6 bases). The CDR3 extends over 16 amino acids. Germline assignment: CDR1 SGHRS and CDR2 YFSETQ. V lost 4 bases to trimming and J lost 2 bases, with 17 bases between them. In DNA, the CDR3 is TGCGCCAGCAGCCAAACTAGCTTGGGATACACAGATACGCAGTATTTT. Amino acid sequence: CASSQTSLGYTDTQYF.

This chain links TRBV5-4 with TRBJ2-7, with 7 bases fitting TRBD1. V lost 4 bases and J lost 6; bases outside the gene matches: 13. The CDR3 spans 15 residues. CDR1 and CDR2 (germline): SGHNT, YYREEE (reference sequence). CDR3 amino acids: CASSPVGTVFSEQYF. CDR3 coding DNA: TGTGCCAGCAGCCCAGTGGGGACAGTTTTCTCCGAGCAGTACTTC.

The V gene is TRBV10-3, the J gene TRBJ2-5, with 11 bases fitting TRBD2. Germline V gene data show CDR1 as ENHRY and CDR2 as SYGVKD. The CDR3 spans 14 residues. After removal of 5 bases from V and 3 bases from J, the junction contained 2 bases not matched to a gene. CDR3 in amino acids: CAISYSGREETQYF. The CDR3 nucleotides are TGTGCCATCAGTTATAGCGGGAGGGAAGAGACCCAGTACTTC.

This clone was seen only a few times. The sample has other DNA sequences that encode this CDR3 too. The CDR3 nucleotides are TGTGCCAGCAGCTTAGACCCGAGCAATTCACCCCTCCACTTT. Residues: CASSLDPSNSPLHF. The V gene is TRBV7-2, the J gene TRBJ1-6; D remains unclear. The V and J ends lost 1 base and 7 bases respectively, with 8 bases between them. The CDR3 runs to 14 residues. Germline V lookup: CDR1 SGHTA, CDR2 FQGNSA.

The DNA for the CDR3 is TGCGCCAGCAGCTTACCGTCCGGACAGGTCACCGGGGAGCTGTTTTTT. It translates to CASSLPSGQVTGELFF. The chain couples TRBV5-1 to TRBJ2-2, with 7 bases that match TRBD1. J lost 4 bases, V lost 2 bases, and 8 bases had no gene match. The CDR3 runs 16 residues. Germline assignment: CDR1 SGHRS and CDR2 YFSETQ.

To note about this clone: Other DNA sequences in this sample translate to the same CDR3. The CDR3 DNA is TGTGCCAGCAGCTTAGTTGGGGGGGGGAGCAATCAGCCCCAGCATTTT. Its protein product is CASSLVGGGSNQPQHF. The chain is built from TRBV7-2 and TRBJ1-5, with a weak D call TRBD1 (5 bases). V lost 1 base and J lost 1, with 11 bases in between. This CDR3 spans 16 amino acids. The germline V gene encodes CDR1 SGHTA and CDR2 FQGNSA.

The rearrangement links TRBV20-1 to TRBJ1-2; D not certain. Germline CDR1 and CDR2: DFQATT and SNEGSKA (reference sequence). The V end lost 1 base, the J end lost 13 bases, and 13 bases lay between the germline ends. This CDR3 contains 11 residues. DNA for the CDR3: TGCAGTGCTAGAGCGGGTCAACGATCCACCTTC. Its protein product is CSARAGQRSTF.

This chain links TRBV25-1 with TRBJ2-1; 10 nucleotides agree with TRBD2. The CDR3 loop spans 15 amino acids. J gave up 4 bases and V 6 bases, and 6 bases lay outside the gene matches. Germline V lookup: CDR1 MGHDK, CDR2 SYGVNS. CDR3 in amino acids: CASSVAGGAYNEQFF. In DNA form, the CDR3 reads TGTGCCAGCAGCGTAGCGGGAGGAGCTTACAATGAGCAGTTCTTC.

This chain uses TRBV7-8 with TRBJ1-1; TRBD1 matches 7 bases. Germline loops: CDR1 SGHVS, CDR2 FQNEAQ. With 6 bases clipped from V and 2 bases from J, the junction kept 6 bases outside the gene matches. This CDR3 comprises 14 residues. Here the CDR3 DNA reads TGTGCCAGCAGTCGGGACAGAATCAACACTGAAGCTTTCTTT. Translation gives CASSRDRINTEAFF.

CDR3 protein: CASSPPNRGSYNEQFF. CDR3 in DNA: TGTGCCAGCTCACCACCCAACAGGGGCTCCTACAATGAGCAGTTCTTC. The rearrangement links TRBV18 to TRBJ2-1, with 7 bases lining up with TRBD1. Germline V gives CDR1 KGHSH, CDR2 LQKENI. Germline trimming cut 0 bases from V and 0 bases from J; bases unmatched to any gene: 2. This CDR3 comprises 16 residues.

This clone came up a few times. The CDR3 sequence: CASSKQGLDTEAFF. CDR3 nucleotides: TGTGCCAGCAGCAAACAGGGGTTGGACACTGAAGCTTTCTTT. The V call is TRBV7-2, the J call TRBJ1-1, with TRBD1 identical over 7 bases. The V gene's germline CDR1 is SGHTA and CDR2 FQGNSA. CDR3 length equals 14 residues. Unmatched junction bases numbered 6, after V lost 5 bases and J lost 3 bases.

J is TRBJ2-5 and V is TRBV19; 7 nucleotides line up with TRBD2. J lost 2 bases, V lost 8 bases, and 8 bases had no gene match. Germline V gene lookup returns CDR1 LNHDA and CDR2 SQIVND (reference sequence). This CDR3 is built from 14 residues. CDR3 in amino acids: CASSGGQRQETQYF. DNA of the CDR3: TGTGCCAGTTCGGGAGGCCAAAGACAAGAGACCCAGTACTTC.

The V gene is TRBV7-3, the J gene TRBJ1-1, with unresolved D. The CDR3 sequence is 13 residues long. Trimming cost V 6 bases and J 1 base, with 9 bases left between them. CDR1 and CDR2 from the germline V gene are SGHTA and FQGTGA. The CDR3 region is CASRRTGNTEAFF. DNA of the CDR3: TGTGCCAGCAGGAGGACTGGGAACACTGAAGCTTTCTTT.